This T cell receptor beta chain came from a study of cytomegalovirus exposure and HLA in healthy donors. Germline V lookup: CDR1 SEHNR, CDR2 FQNEAQ (reference sequence). V was clipped by 7 bases and J by 1 base, with 17 bases between them. The CDR3 contains 15 residues. With 60 Vbeta and 13 Jbeta primers, the PCR was carried out. Using immunoSEQ multiplex PCR, the repertoire was profiled, and TCRdb retains in-frame clones only, with some absent. The data show about 130,000 clones, roughly four fifths seen once. The chain recombines TRBV7-9 with TRBJ2-7, with a weak D call TRBD2 (5 bases). The sample was PBMCs. The TCR originated in a woman aged 50 to 60 in good health and CMV-seronegative. DNA for the CDR3: TGTGCCAGCACCGCAATAGCCGGGATTTCCTACGAGCAGTACTTC. Translation: CASTAIAGISYEQYF. Based on the CDR3 plus reference TRBV7-9 and TRBJ2-7, the full variable domain is DTGVSQNPRHKITKRGQNVTFRCDPISEHNRLYWYRQTLGQGPEFLTYFQNEAQLEKSRLLSDRFSAERPKGSFSTLEIQRTEQGDSAMYLCASTAIAGISYEQYFGPGTRLTVT.